These T cell receptor beta chains were read from a single sample in a study of T cell responses to AZD1222 COVID-19 vaccine. The repertoire was sequenced with immunoSEQ multiplex PCR; TCRdb's copy has only in-frame clones and lacks some. In the table there are about 140,000 clones, more than 90% of which are singletons. The sequencing here drew on peripheral blood, taken on day 0 of AZD1222 vaccination. The source of these receptors is an adult in good health. Both conserved end residues are part of each CDR3. D genes are given only for firm matches. Not every row has a clone size; where given, it reads once, few, many or a size class.

v_gene: TRBV5-8
abundance: once
j_gene: TRBJ1-1
d_gene: .
CDR3aa: CASTTFSGRDTEAFF
CDR3nt: TGTGCCAGCACCACTTTTTCAGGGCGGGACACTGAAGCTTTCTTT

v_gene: TRBV3-1/TRBV3-2
abundance: .
j_gene: TRBJ1-1
d_gene: TRBD1
CDR3aa: CASSPTGGAGAEAFF
CDR3nt: TGTGCCAGCAGCCCAACAGGGGGCGCCGGGGCTGAAGCTTTCTTT

v_gene: TRBV7-9
abundance: .
j_gene: TRBJ1-3
d_gene: .
CDR3aa: CASSSPQGPGNTIYF
CDR3nt: TGTGCCAGCAGCTCTCCACAGGGCCCAGGAAACACCATATATTTT

v_gene: TRBV27
abundance: .
j_gene: TRBJ2-6
d_gene: .
CDR3aa: CASSRDGTAWSSGANVLTF
CDR3nt: TGTGCCAGCAGCAGAGACGGGACGGCGTGGAGCTCTGGGGCCAACGTCCTGACTTTC

v_gene: TRBV19
abundance: .
j_gene: TRBJ2-1
d_gene: .
CDR3aa: CASSIGNSYNEQFF
CDR3nt: TGTGCCAGTAGTATAGGTAATAGCTACAATGAGCAGTTCTTC

v_gene: TRBV9
abundance: .
j_gene: TRBJ2-7
d_gene: .
CDR3aa: CASSVASTSYEQYF
CDR3nt: TGTGCCAGCAGCGTAGCCTCGACAAGCTACGAGCAGTACTTC

v_gene: TRBV7-2
abundance: .
j_gene: TRBJ1-2
d_gene: TRBD1
CDR3aa: CASSAATGGHGYTF
CDR3nt: TGTGCCAGCAGCGCCGCCACAGGGGGCCACGGCTACACCTTC

v_gene: TRBV25-1
abundance: .
j_gene: TRBJ1-2
d_gene: .
CDR3aa: CASSGGATALQF
CDR3nt: TGTGCCAGCAGTGGGGGTGCGACAGCCCTTCAATTC

v_gene: TRBV7-6
abundance: once
j_gene: TRBJ2-7
d_gene: TRBD2
CDR3aa: CASSLETSGSYEQYF
CDR3nt: TGTGCCAGCAGCTTAGAGACTAGCGGATCCTACGAGCAGTACTTC

v_gene: TRBV11-3
abundance: once
j_gene: TRBJ2-1
d_gene: .
CDR3aa: CASSSRTAEYEQFF
CDR3nt: TGTGCCAGCAGCTCCCGGACAGCTGAGTATGAGCAGTTCTTC

v_gene: TRBV28
abundance: .
j_gene: TRBJ1-5
d_gene: TRBD1
CDR3aa: CASSLLQGWGGISNQPQHF
CDR3nt: TGTGCCAGCAGTTTGTTACAGGGGTGGGGTGGCATAAGCAATCAGCCCCAGCATTTT

v_gene: TRBV4-1
abundance: .
j_gene: TRBJ1-5
d_gene: TRBD1
CDR3aa: CASSQGQGAPQPQHF
CDR3nt: TGCGCCAGCAGCCAAGGACAGGGAGCCCCTCAGCCCCAGCATTTT

v_gene: TRBV27
abundance: .
j_gene: TRBJ2-1
d_gene: TRBD2
CDR3aa: CASSLTSGSRNEQFF
CDR3nt: TGTGCCAGCAGTTTAACTAGCGGGTCACGGAATGAGCAGTTCTTC

v_gene: TRBV29-1
abundance: .
j_gene: TRBJ1-2
d_gene: .
CDR3aa: CSVVGGSTPNYGYTF
CDR3nt: TGCAGCGTTGTAGGGGGGTCAACGCCAAACTATGGCTACACCTTC

v_gene: TRBV5-6
abundance: .
j_gene: TRBJ2-2
d_gene: TRBD1
CDR3aa: CASSFRGGADGELFF
CDR3nt: TGTGCCAGCAGCTTCCGAGGGGGCGCCGACGGGGAGCTGTTTTTT

v_gene: TRBV2
abundance: .
j_gene: TRBJ1-3
d_gene: TRBD1
CDR3aa: CASSDRTGSRNTIYF
CDR3nt: TGTGCCAGCAGTGACAGGACAGGATCCCGAAACACCATATATTTT

v_gene: TRBV6-5
abundance: once
j_gene: TRBJ1-5
d_gene: TRBD1
CDR3aa: CASSSDRFVQPQHF
CDR3nt: TGTGCCAGCTCCTCGGACAGGTTCGTTCAGCCCCAGCATTTT

v_gene: TRBV10-1
abundance: .
j_gene: TRBJ2-7
d_gene: .
CDR3aa: CASSESLQGTPYEQYF
CDR3nt: TGCGCCAGCAGTGAGTCGCTCCAGGGAACCCCCTACGAGCAGTACTTC

v_gene: TRBV29-1
abundance: .
j_gene: TRBJ2-3
d_gene: .
CDR3aa: CSVEDEALLGTDTQYF
CDR3nt: TGCAGCGTTGAAGATGAGGCCCTACTGGGAACAGATACGCAGTATTTT

v_gene: TRBV23-1
abundance: .
j_gene: TRBJ1-5
d_gene: .
CDR3aa: CASRGKPQHF
CDR3nt: TGCGCCAGCAGGGGGAAGCCCCAGCATTTT

v_gene: TRBV2
abundance: .
j_gene: TRBJ2-5
d_gene: .
CDR3aa: CASSGEYQETQYF
CDR3nt: TGTGCCAGCAGTGGGGAGTACCAAGAGACCCAGTACTTC

v_gene: TRBV19
abundance: few
j_gene: TRBJ1-1
d_gene: TRBD1
CDR3aa: CASSSGQGNNVNTEAFF
CDR3nt: TGTGCCAGTAGTAGCGGACAGGGGAACAACGTGAACACTGAAGCTTTCTTT

v_gene: TRBV18
abundance: .
j_gene: TRBJ2-2
d_gene: .
CDR3aa: CASSSPRSGELFF
CDR3nt: TGTGCCAGCTCAAGCCCTAGGTCCGGGGAGCTGTTTTTT

v_gene: TRBV5-1
abundance: .
j_gene: TRBJ1-5
d_gene: TRBD1
CDR3aa: CASSPRGPVGNQPQHF
CDR3nt: TGCGCCAGCAGCCCGAGGGGGCCTGTGGGCAATCAGCCCCAGCATTTT

v_gene: TRBV28
abundance: .
j_gene: TRBJ2-1
d_gene: .
CDR3aa: CASSLVVGYNEQFF
CDR3nt: TGTGCCAGCAGTCTAGTAGTAGGCTACAATGAGCAGTTCTTC

v_gene: TRBV6-5
abundance: once
j_gene: TRBJ1-3
d_gene: .
CDR3aa: CASSYSMVSGTIYF
CDR3nt: TGTGCCAGCAGTTACTCGATGGTTTCTGGCACCATATATTTT

v_gene: TRBV28
abundance: .
j_gene: TRBJ2-7
d_gene: TRBD1
CDR3aa: CASSPGGQGPYEQYF
CDR3nt: TGTGCCAGCAGTCCGGGCGGACAGGGGCCCTACGAGCAGTACTTC

v_gene: TRBV7-2
abundance: .
j_gene: TRBJ1-1
d_gene: .
CDR3aa: CASSLRGQGLTEAFF
CDR3nt: TGTGCCAGCAGCTTACGAGGGCAGGGGCTCACTGAAGCTTTCTTT

v_gene: TRBV27
abundance: .
j_gene: TRBJ2-7
d_gene: TRBD1
CDR3aa: CASSPREGAHEQYF
CDR3nt: TGTGCCAGCAGTCCGCGTGAGGGGGCCCACGAGCAGTACTTC

v_gene: TRBV20-1
abundance: .
j_gene: TRBJ2-1
d_gene: .
CDR3aa: CSEGGDNEQFF
CDR3nt: TGCAGTGAAGGAGGGGACAATGAGCAGTTCTTC

v_gene: TRBV6-5
abundance: .
j_gene: TRBJ1-1
d_gene: .
CDR3aa: CAAKGVTEAFF
CDR3nt: TGTGCCGCGAAGGGGGTCACTGAAGCTTTCTTT

v_gene: TRBV7-2
abundance: .
j_gene: TRBJ2-1
d_gene: TRBD1
CDR3aa: CASSSPPGQVFNNEQFF
CDR3nt: TGTGCCAGCAGCTCTCCCCCGGGACAGGTCTTTAACAATGAGCAGTTCTTC

v_gene: TRBV5-4
abundance: .
j_gene: TRBJ1-2
d_gene: .
CDR3aa: CASSSGGNYGYTF
CDR3nt: TGTGCCAGCAGCTCCGGGGGGAACTATGGCTACACCTTC

v_gene: TRBV6-2/TRBV6-3
abundance: once
j_gene: TRBJ1-3
d_gene: .
CDR3aa: CASSKQNPGRSSGNTIYF
CDR3nt: TGTGCCAGCAGTAAACAGAACCCGGGACGGAGCTCTGGAAACACCATATATTTT

v_gene: TRBV5-1
abundance: .
j_gene: TRBJ1-3
d_gene: .
CDR3aa: CASSLGGTGNTIYF
CDR3nt: TGCGCCAGCAGCCTAGGGGGGACTGGAAACACCATATATTTT

v_gene: TRBV6-5
abundance: .
j_gene: TRBJ1-6
d_gene: .
CDR3aa: CASSGRAGVSPLHF
CDR3nt: TGTGCCAGCTCCGGTCGGGCAGGGGTTTCACCCCTCCACTTT